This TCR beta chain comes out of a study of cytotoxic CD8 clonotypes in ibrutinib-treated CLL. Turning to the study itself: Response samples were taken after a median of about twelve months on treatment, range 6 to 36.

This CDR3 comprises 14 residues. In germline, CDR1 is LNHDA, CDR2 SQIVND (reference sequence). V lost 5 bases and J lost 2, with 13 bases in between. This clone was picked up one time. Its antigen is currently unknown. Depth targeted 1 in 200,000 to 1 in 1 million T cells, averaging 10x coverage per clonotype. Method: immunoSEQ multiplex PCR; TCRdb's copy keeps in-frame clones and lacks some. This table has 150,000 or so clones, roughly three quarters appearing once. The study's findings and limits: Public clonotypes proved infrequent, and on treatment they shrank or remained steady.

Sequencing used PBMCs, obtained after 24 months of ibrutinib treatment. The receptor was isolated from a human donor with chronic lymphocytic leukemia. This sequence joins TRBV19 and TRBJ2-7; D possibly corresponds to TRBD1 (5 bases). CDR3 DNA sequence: TGTGCCAGTAGTCTGGGGCAGCTTCCCTACGAGCAGTACTTC. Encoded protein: CASSLGQLPYEQYF. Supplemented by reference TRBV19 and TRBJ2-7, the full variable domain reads DGGITQSPKYLFRKEGQNVTLSCEQNLNHDAMYWYRQDPGQGLRLIYYSQIVNDFQKGDIAEGYSVSREKKESFPLTVTSAQKNPTAFYLCASSLGQLPYEQYFGPGTRLTVT.